These 30 T cell receptor beta chains were all obtained from the same sample, sequenced in a study of blood T cell repertoires in COVID-19. Sequencing was performed with immunoSEQ multiplex PCR; in TCRdb, only in-frame clones are kept and a portion is missing. The table has around 230,000 clones, roughly 86% seen once; the top ten hold around 10%. Sequencing was done on a sample of PBMCs or T cells enriched from blood (not recorded which). The receptors come from a man younger than 30 with acute COVID-19.

This clone was observed a single time. This chain joins TRBV7-9 and TRBJ2-5, with D maybe TRBD2 (5 bases). The CDR3 has 12 amino acids. V gave up 8 bases and J gave up 5 bases, with 12 bases separating them. Germline CDR1 and CDR2: SEHNR and FQNEAQ (reference sequence). The CDR3 loop is CASGLPVETQYF. CDR3 DNA sequence: TGTGCCAGCGGACTGCCGGTTGAGACCCAGTACTTC. Drawing the rest from reference TRBV7-9 and TRBJ2-5, the complete variable domain is DTGVSQNPRHKITKRGQNVTFRCDPISEHNRLYWYRQTLGQGPEFLTYFQNEAQLEKSRLLSDRFSAERPKGSFSTLEIQRTEQGDSAMYLCASGLPVETQYFGPGTRLLVL.

The chain is built from TRBV28 and TRBJ1-5, with 7 nucleotides matching TRBD1. J gave up 3 bases and V 2 bases, and 4 bases lay outside the gene matches. CDR3 size: 15 residues. Germline V gene lookup returns CDR1 MDHEN and CDR2 SYDVKM. CDR3: CASSLGGGSNQPQHF. The CDR3 region has the DNA TGTGCCAGCAGTTTAGGAGGGGGCTCCAATCAGCCCCAGCATTTT.

The chain uses TRBV11-3 and TRBJ2-3; 12 positions agree with TRBD2. This CDR3 has 15 amino acids. Trimming removed 5 bases from V and 3 bases from J; junction bases left unmatched: 3. From germline, CDR1 is SGHNT and CDR2 YENEEA. CDR3 DNA sequence: TGTGCCAGCAGCCCCGGACTAGCGGGGACAGATACGCAGTATTTT. This codes for CASSPGLAGTDTQYF. Drawing the rest from reference TRBV11-3 and TRBJ2-3, the complete variable domain is EAGVVQSPRYKIIEKKQPVAFWCNPISGHNTLYWYLQNLGQGPELLIRYENEEAVDDSQLPKDRFSAERLKGVDSTLKIQPAELGDSAVYLCASSPGLAGTDTQYFGPGTRLTVL.

V is TRBV11-3 and J is TRBJ1-5, with no clear D. The CDR3 length is 15 residues. Trimming removed 3 bases from V and 0 bases from J, with 9 bases in between. The V gene's germline CDR1 is SGHNT and CDR2 YENEEA. The CDR3: CASSLGRFSNQPQHF. The CDR3 DNA is TGTGCCAGCAGCTTGGGCCGCTTTAGCAATCAGCCCCAGCATTTT. The full variable domain, in which reference TRBV11-3 and TRBJ1-5 provide the parts outside the CDR3, is EAGVVQSPRYKIIEKKQPVAFWCNPISGHNTLYWYLQNLGQGPELLIRYENEEAVDDSQLPKDRFSAERLKGVDSTLKIQPAELGDSAVYLCASSLGRFSNQPQHFGDGTRLSIL.

This chain uses TRBV7-2 with TRBJ1-5; D gene unclear. V was clipped by 1 base and J by 6 bases, with 13 bases between them. Germline V CDR1 and CDR2: SGHTA, FQGNSA. The CDR3 has 15 residues. In nucleotides, the CDR3 is TGTGCCAGCAGCTTAGGGTACGGGATAGCTCAGCCCCAGCATTTT. It translates to CASSLGYGIAQPQHF.

The chain recombines TRBV27 with TRBJ1-4, with D unresolved. V lost 3 bases and J lost 0, with 8 bases in between. Germline CDR1 reads MNHEY; CDR2 reads SMNVEV (reference sequence). The CDR3 is 15 residues long. The CDR3 here is CASSFLSATNEKLFF. CDR3 sequence (DNA): TGTGCCAGCAGTTTTTTGAGTGCAACTAATGAAAAACTGTTTTTT.

V is TRBV6-5 and J is TRBJ2-3; 10 bases are shared with TRBD2. The length of the CDR3 is 15 residues. J gave up 3 bases and V 5 bases, and 5 bases lay outside the gene matches. Germline loops: CDR1 MNHEY, CDR2 SVGAGI. The CDR3 region is CASSTGTSATDTQYF. The CDR3 DNA sequence: TGTGCCAGCAGTACGGGGACTAGCGCTACAGATACGCAGTATTTT.

This chain joins TRBV19 and TRBJ1-1; D is perhaps TRBD1 (5 bases). The germline V gene encodes CDR1 LNHDA and CDR2 SQIVND (reference sequence). This CDR3 has 13 residues. The V gene lost 10 bases and the J gene lost 0 bases, with 12 bases spanning the gap. Written as DNA, the CDR3 is TGTGCCACCCGCGGGGGAATGAACACTGAAGCTTTCTTT. Protein: CATRGGMNTEAFF.

The rearrangement links TRBV23-1 to TRBJ1-2; maybe TRBD1 (6 bases). TRBV23-1 is an ORF; its function is uncertain. Trimming took off 4 bases at V and 3 bases at J, with 15 bases between the two ends. The CDR3 sequence is 15 residues long. For the CDR3, the DNA is TGCGCCAGCAGTCCTCGGGACAAACCCCACTATGGCTACACCTTC. The encoded protein is CASSPRDKPHYGYTF.

This chain joins TRBV7-2 and TRBJ1-1; D ambiguous. Trimming took 1 base from V and 11 from J, leaving 11 bases between them. Germline V gene data show CDR1 as SGHTA and CDR2 as FQGNSA. CDR3 length equals 12 residues. Here the CDR3 DNA reads TGTGCCAGCAGCTTAGACCCTCCCAGGGCTTTCTTT. This translates into CASSLDPPRAFF.

The rearrangement uses TRBV27 and TRBJ2-1; D remains unclear. Germline values: CDR1 MNHEY, CDR2 SMNVEV (reference sequence). The CDR3 extends over 13 amino acids. Trimming removed 6 bases from V and 7 bases from J, with 13 bases in between. CDR3 nucleotide sequence: TGTGCCAGCAGCCTTTTGGGCTCGAATGAGCAGTTCTTC. Translating it yields CASSLLGSNEQFF.

This clone was recorded at least ten times. The chain couples TRBV9 to TRBJ1-2; no clear D gene. Germline V gene data show CDR1 as SGDLS and CDR2 as YYNGEE. With 4 bases removed from V and 4 bases from J, the gap between germline ends came to 14 bases. There are 14 residues in the CDR3. The CDR3 nucleotides read TGTGCCAGCAGCCCCCCCGAGGCCGCCTATGGCTACACCTTC. It specifies CASSPPEAAYGYTF. Looking up the rest from reference TRBV9 and TRBJ1-2 gives the full variable domain: DSGVTQTPKHLITATGQRVTLRCSPRSGDLSVYWYQQSLDQGLQFLIQYYNGEERAKGNILERFSAQQFPDLHSELNLSSLELGDSALYFCASSPPEAAYGYTFGSGTRLTVV.

The chain links TRBV10-3 to TRBJ2-3; 10 bases are a match to TRBD2. With V trimmed by 6 bases and J by 0 bases, 6 bases remained unmatched. The CDR3 length is 16 residues. The germline V gene has CDR1 ENHRY and CDR2 SYGVKD. The CDR3 region has the DNA TGTGCCATCAGAAGGACTAGCGGATCTAGCACAGATACGCAGTATTTT. Encoded protein: CAIRRTSGSSTDTQYF.

V gene TRBV4-1 combines with J gene TRBJ1-6; weak D call: TRBD1 (5 bases). The CDR3 length is 15 residues. The ends were cut back, 1 base at V and 7 bases at J, with 11 bases in the middle. The germline V gene encodes CDR1 MGHRA and CDR2 YSYEKL. CDR3 sequence reads: CASSQVARTNSPLHF. The CDR3, as DNA: TGCGCCAGCAGCCAAGTGGCACGGACAAATTCACCCCTCCACTTT.

The rearrangement joins TRBV27 to TRBJ2-7, with 15 bases identical to TRBD2. In germline, CDR1 is MNHEY, CDR2 SMNVEV (reference sequence). The CDR3 length is 17 residues. With 6 bases clipped from V and 1 base from J, the junction kept 7 bases outside the gene matches. CDR3 region: CASRGLAGGTPSYEQYF. CDR3 nucleotide sequence: TGTGCCAGCAGGGGACTAGCGGGAGGCACACCGTCCTACGAGCAGTACTTC.

V usage is TRBV28 and J usage is TRBJ1-2, with D possibly being TRBD1 (6 bases). This CDR3 comprises 13 residues. Germline CDR1 and CDR2: MDHEN and SYDVKM. V was cut by 3 bases and J by 4 bases, with 9 bases left in between. The DNA of the CDR3 is TGTGCCAGCAGTTTTGGACAGTCCTATGGCTACACCTTC. Amino acids: CASSFGQSYGYTF.

The chain uses TRBV10-1 and TRBJ2-1, with 7 nucleotides matching TRBD2. Trimming took 6 bases from V and 4 from J; bases not matched to a gene: 9. Germline assignment: CDR1 WNHNN and CDR2 SYGVQD (reference sequence). CDR3 length equals 15 residues. The CDR3 region has the DNA TGCGCCAGCAGCGAGAGGCGGGGAGGGTACAATGAGCAGTTCTTC. Its translation: CASSERRGGYNEQFF.

The chain recombines TRBV21-1 with TRBJ1-5; TRBD1 is the table's D call and was not checked against the DNA. TRBV21-1 is labeled a pseudogene. The CDR3 is 15 amino acids. In DNA form, the CDR3 reads TGTGCCAGCAGCATCCTCAGGGTTAGCAATCAGCCCCAGCATTTT. The encoded protein is CASSILRVSNQPQHF.

This clone appeared once. The gene calls are TRBV4-1 and TRBJ2-3, with 9 bases aligning to TRBD2. V shed 3 bases, J shed 1 base, and the junction held 2 bases outside the gene matches. Germline V gene sequence: CDR1 MGHRA, CDR2 YSYEKL. The CDR3 is 15 residues long. The CDR3, as DNA: TGCGCCAGCAGCCATAGACTAGCGGGCACAGATACGCAGTATTTT. It encodes CASSHRLAGTDTQYF.

The V gene is TRBV12-5, the J gene TRBJ1-2; 7 nucleotides line up with TRBD1. The CDR3 length is 16 residues. V dropped 0 bases and J dropped 6; count of bases not matched to a gene: 10. Germline V gives CDR1 LGHNT, CDR2 FRNRAP. CDR3 DNA sequence: TGTGCTAGTGGTTTGGTATTGGCAGGGGGAACCCATGGCTACACCTTC. Amino acids: CASGLVLAGGTHGYTF.

This sequence joins TRBV11-2 and TRBJ2-2; the D gene is possibly TRBD2 (6 bases). V was shortened by 2 bases and J by 6 bases, with 16 bases between the two germline ends. In germline, CDR1 is SGHAT, CDR2 FQNNGV. The CDR3 is made up of 16 amino acids. The CDR3 loop reads CASSLIGGIAAGELFF. As DNA, the CDR3 is TGTGCCAGCAGCTTAATCGGGGGTATAGCCGCCGGGGAGCTGTTTTTT.

This clone has just a few counts. The rearrangement links TRBV6-2 or TRBV6-3 to TRBJ2-7; 9 bases fit TRBD1. Trimming cost V 3 bases and J 4 bases; bases outside gene matches: 7. CDR3 length: 15 residues. Germline-derived CDR1 and CDR2 are MNHEY and SVGEGT. This CDR3 is CASSYQGQGLYEQYF. Here the CDR3 DNA reads TGTGCCAGCAGTTATCAAGGACAGGGGTTGTACGAGCAGTACTTC.

This chain joins TRBV29-1 and TRBJ1-1; D unresolved. This CDR3 is 13 amino acids long. V dropped 0 bases and J dropped 0 bases, with 5 bases sitting between them. Germline lookup yields CDR1 SQVTM and CDR2 ANQGSEA. CDR3 in DNA: TGCAGCGTTGAAGATCCCTTGAACACTGAAGCTTTCTTT. The encoded protein is CSVEDPLNTEAFF.

CDR3 protein: CASRLGTTANTGELFF. The CDR3 DNA is TGTGCCAGCAGGCTCGGGACTACAGCGAACACCGGGGAGCTGTTTTTT. This chain joins TRBV2 and TRBJ2-2; 7 nucleotides agree with TRBD2. There are 16 residues in the CDR3. CDR1 SNHLY and CDR2 FYNNEI come from the germline V gene. Trimming removed 6 bases from V and 0 bases from J; junction bases left unmatched: 7.

The rearrangement links TRBV5-3 to TRBJ2-7, with D possibly matching TRBD1 (6 bases). TRBV5-3 is marked as an open reading frame, function uncertain. CDR3 length: 15 amino acids. Trimming removed 3 bases at V and 2 bases at J, with 15 bases between. In DNA form, the CDR3 reads TGTGCCAGAAGCTCGCTCGGACAGATAACCTACGAGCAGTACTTC. Amino acids: CARSSLGQITYEQYF.

This clone was counted a few times. This sequence joins TRBV9 and TRBJ2-1; 11 bases align to TRBD1. V lost 2 bases, J lost 11 bases, and 6 bases stayed unmatched. Looked up from germline, CDR1 is SGDLS and CDR2 is YYNGEE. This CDR3 is 14 amino acids long. Here the CDR3 DNA reads TGTGCCAGCAGCGTTGGACAGGGGGCGGCAAAGCAGTTCTTC. Its protein is CASSVGQGAAKQFF.

The chain couples TRBV3-1 (or the pseudogene TRBV3-2) to TRBJ1-5; D perhaps matches TRBD1 (5 bases). Per germline, CDR1 LGHDT and CDR2 YNNKEL (reference sequence). The CDR3 is 14 residues long. The V end was cut by 3 bases, the J end by 3 bases, with 9 bases between. Here the CDR3 reads CASSQGGVNQPQHF. The CDR3 nucleotides are TGTGCCAGCAGCCAGGGGGGAGTCAATCAGCCCCAGCATTTT.

The chain employs TRBV6-5 and TRBJ2-3, with TRBD2 identical over 8 bases. The CDR3 has 15 amino acids. The ends lost 7 bases at V and 4 bases at J; junction bases unmatched: 10. Germline CDR1 MNHEY, CDR2 SVGAGI. CDR3 amino acids: CASTGGDGGADTQYF. Here the CDR3 DNA reads TGTGCCAGCACGGGGGGGGACGGGGGCGCAGATACGCAGTATTTT.

The J gene is TRBJ2-2, the V gene TRBV2, with D tentatively TRBD2 (7 bases). CDR1 and CDR2 from the germline V gene are SNHLY and FYNNEI. This CDR3 has 16 residues. V was cut by 1 base and J by 4 bases, with 13 bases left in between. The CDR3 DNA reads TGTGCCAGCAGTGAAGAGGGAGGGGGAATCACCGGGGAGCTGTTTTTT. Encoded protein: CASSEEGGGITGELFF. Together with reference TRBV2 and TRBJ2-2, the CDR3 gives the full variable domain: EPEVTQTPSHQVTQMGQEVILRCVPISNHLYFYWYRQILGQKVEFLVSFYNNEISEKSEIFDDQFSVERPDGSNFTLKIRSTKLEDSAMYFCASSEEGGGITGELFFGEGSRLTVL.

The gene calls are TRBV7-3 and TRBJ1-2, with 10 bases that match TRBD1. Germline CDR1 SGHTA, CDR2 FQGTGA. Trimming took 0 bases from V and 6 from J; bases not matched to a gene: 4. CDR3 length: 15 residues. The DNA of the CDR3 is TGTGCCAGCAGCTTAACCCTTGGGACAGGGGATGGCTACACCTTC. The encoded protein is CASSLTLGTGDGYTF.